This T cell receptor (beta chain) is from a study of a mutant IDH1 vaccine in newly diagnosed glioma. For the study at large: Radiotherapy alone preceded vaccination by 4-6 weeks; alternatively, vaccination started with temozolomide cycles.

Regarding time point: week 23, last vaccination. What each vaccine dose contained was 300 ug of mutant IDH1 20-mer peptide, accompanied by topical imiquimod. The CDR3 is made up of 13 amino acids. Germline CDR1 is SGDLS and CDR2 is YYNGEE. V was trimmed by 7 bases and J by 3 bases, leaving 11 bases between them. Sequencing used immunoSEQ multiplex PCR; TCRdb keeps in-frame clones, though not all of them. This sample has about 82,000 clones, with over 75% found just once. A note on this clone: Its antigen is unidentified.

This material consisted of PBMCs, taken from a glioma patient whose treatment included an IDH1 peptide vaccine. The source is a young man with glioma. Some clones in this sample may be carry-over from other donors' samples. The chain employs TRBV9 and TRBJ1-3; no clear D. The CDR3: CASLNSDGNTIYF. CDR3 bases: TGTGCCAGCCTCAACTCTGATGGAAACACCATATATTTT.